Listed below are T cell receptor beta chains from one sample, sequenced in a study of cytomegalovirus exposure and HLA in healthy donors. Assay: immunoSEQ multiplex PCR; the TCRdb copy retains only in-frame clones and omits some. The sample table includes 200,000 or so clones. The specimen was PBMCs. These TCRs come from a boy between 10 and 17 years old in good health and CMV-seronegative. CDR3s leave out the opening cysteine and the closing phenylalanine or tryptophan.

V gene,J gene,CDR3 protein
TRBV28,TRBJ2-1,ATAPSGVNEQF
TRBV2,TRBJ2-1,ASSQNIAGEQF
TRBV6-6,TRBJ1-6,ASSYDRVALH
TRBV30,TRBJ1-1,AWRGGWTGAEAF
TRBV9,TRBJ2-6,ASSVRGPGANVLT
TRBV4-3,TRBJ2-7,ASSQEAGPYEQY
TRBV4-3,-,ASSQDWQGWPYEQY
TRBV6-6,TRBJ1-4,ASRPGRTNEKLF
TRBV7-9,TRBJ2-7,ASSSIAGTASYEQY
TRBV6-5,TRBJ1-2,ASREGSGYT
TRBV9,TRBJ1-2,ASSARQGPGGYT
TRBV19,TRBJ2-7,ASSTLSSPVHEQY
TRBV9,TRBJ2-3,ASSLSPSDTQY
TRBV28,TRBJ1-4,ASSPPGQLNEKLF
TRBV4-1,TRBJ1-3,ASSQPGKQGGNTIY
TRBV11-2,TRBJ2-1,ASSSRGGTVNEQF
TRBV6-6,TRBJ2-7,ASSYHRGGGEQY
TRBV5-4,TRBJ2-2,ASINLADGELF
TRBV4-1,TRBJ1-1,ASSLGQGPNTEAF
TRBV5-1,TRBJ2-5,ASSLHTGVGVQETQY
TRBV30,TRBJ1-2,AWSRDKANYGYT
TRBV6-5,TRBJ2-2,ASTVGLADTGELF
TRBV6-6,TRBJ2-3,ASSQHRQGLGDTQY
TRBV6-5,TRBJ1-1,ASSWGGKSTEAF
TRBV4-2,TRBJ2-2,ASSQERYGTVFPGATGELF
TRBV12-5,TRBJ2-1,ASTSGGASYNEQF